This T cell receptor beta chain was recorded in a study of PD-1 blockade in classical Hodgkin lymphoma. Study-level information: Patients were administered nivolumab (3 mg/kg intravenously) every 2 weeks.

Each and every patient relapsed after autologous stem cell transplantation, and patients got differing brentuximab vedotin exposure. Under best response, outcomes were complete response, partial response or progressive disease. Here immunoSEQ multiplex PCR was the method, and the copy in TCRdb shows in-frame clones only, minus some. There are more than 85,000 clones in the sample; about nine tenths occur only once, and over 2% lies in the top ten. The study, taken as a whole, reports: Although disease activity or prior therapy may be involved, causes of the repertoire differences remain undefined. Complete responders had baseline diversity similar to newly diagnosed patients.

Of note for this clone: Its specificity is unknown.

The sample in question was peripheral blood mononuclear cells (PBMCs), obtained before the second cycle of nivolumab. The TCR originated in a human donor with classical Hodgkin lymphoma.

The CDR3 loop reads CASSQPTSGSHEQYF. DNA for the CDR3: TGTGCCAGCAGCCAACCGACTAGCGGGAGCCACGAGCAGTACTTC. This sequence joins TRBV4-2 and TRBJ2-5; TRBD2 matches 12 bases. The last part of the DNA fits TRBJ2-7 better; the J call may be wrong. This CDR3 has 15 residues. In germline, CDR1 is LGHNA, CDR2 YNFKEQ.